The TCR beta chain described here comes from a study of T cell repertoires in cytomegalovirus infection. Study-level information: HLA-C-restricted CMV epitopes, recently identified, and well-studied HLA-B-restricted ones were used by the study. Both CMV infection and a matching HLA type were indicated by public TCR beta signatures. Overall study findings and caveats: HLA-C-restricted TCR beta clonotypes specific for CMV led the ex vivo response. Adding up the frequency of public TCR beta families identified people who carried CMV plus the relevant HLA.

The sample holds a few counts of this clonotype. Antigen: not known. TCRdb fed the reads into MiXCR, producing one record per CDR3 protein. Of about a million distinct CDR3 sequences listed, approximately 30% were seen once; the top ten hold under 15%. The receptor was derived from a human donor in good health (CMV status not recorded). Some clones in this sample may be carry-over from other donors' samples. This material consisted of cultured CD8+ T cells from PBMCs, taken from culture after CMV antigen stimulation.

The DNA for the CDR3 is TGTGCCACTCGCAGGGGACAGGGAAGAAGGGAGCTGTTTTTT. Protein sequence: CATRRGQGRRELFF. The chain has TRBV19 and TRBJ2-2, with TRBD1 matching 9 bases. The junction had 12 bases not matched to a gene; V was cut back by 10 bases and J by 9 bases. This CDR3 has 14 residues. The germline CDR1 and CDR2 sequences are LNHDA and SQIVND (reference sequence).